The source of this T cell receptor beta chain is a study of vaccination effects on CD4 cells after COVID-19. Clones were sequenced by immunoSEQ multiplex PCR, and TCRdb holds only the in-frame ones, with some missing. Found here are 30,000 or so clones, roughly two thirds of them singletons; the top ten hold under 30%. About this clone itself: Antigen: not known.

Before any sequencing was done, the ViraFEST assay used viral peptide pools to expand antigen-specific CD4+ T cells. Subsequent to roughly 9 days of culture, CD4+ T cells were isolated. Cells had half their medium changed to IL-2 medium on days 3 and 7. The CDR3 extends over 16 amino acids. Germline CDR1 is LGHDT and CDR2 is YNNKEL (reference sequence). V lost 2 bases and J 4 bases, leaving 17 bases between the germline ends. The specimen comprised CD4+ T cells from PBMCs cultured with HCoV-229E spike peptides, sampled before COVID-19 vaccination. The clonotype comes from a human donor who received a COVID-19 vaccine. The chain has TRBV3-1 (or the pseudogene TRBV3-2) and TRBJ1-2, with a possible D match to TRBD1 (6 bases). CDR3 bases: TGTGCCAGCAGCCAATTGCGGAGGGGGACATTCTATGGCTACACCTTC. Protein sequence: CASSQLRRGTFYGYTF.